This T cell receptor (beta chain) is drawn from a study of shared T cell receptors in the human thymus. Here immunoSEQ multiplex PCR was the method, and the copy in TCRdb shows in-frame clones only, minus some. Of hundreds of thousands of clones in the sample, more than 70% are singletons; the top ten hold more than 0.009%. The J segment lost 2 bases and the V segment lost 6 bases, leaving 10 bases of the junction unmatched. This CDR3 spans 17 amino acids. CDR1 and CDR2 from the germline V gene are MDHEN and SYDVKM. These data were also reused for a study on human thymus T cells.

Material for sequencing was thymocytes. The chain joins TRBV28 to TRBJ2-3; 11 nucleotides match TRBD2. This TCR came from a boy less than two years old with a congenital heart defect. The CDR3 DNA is TGTGCCAGCAGGCCACCCTGGGGACTAGCGGCCACAGATACGCAGTATTTT. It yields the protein CASRPPWGLAATDTQYF.